This TCR beta chain was retrieved from a study of T cell responses to AZD1222 COVID-19 vaccine (dated by TCRdb to the early 2020s). Context from the whole study: AZD1222 recipients whose second dose came at about 4 weeks and those whose second dose came at about 12 weeks were combined into one group, since spike-specific TCR depth and breadth did not differ between the two schedules. TCR sequencing was performed for 233 trial participants, of whom around 200 were given two doses of AZD1222 and approximately 25 were given two doses of MenACWY control vaccine. Trial participants were enrolled by age into 18-55, 56-69 and 70-plus year subgroups, with about 150, 28 and 57 TCR-sequenced participants respectively. Here is what the overall study found, with its caveats: Nearly half of unique spike-specific TCRs reportedly recognized epitopes outside regions mutated in the B.1.351 and B.1.1.7 variants. Conclusions about previously exposed vaccinees are limited, since just five or six AZD1222 recipients were seropositive for SARS-CoV-2 at baseline. The 56-69-year group was small, and its depth increase did not reach significance, likely because of low power. Participants were mostly white British, with more females than males. The authors suggested clonal diversity may have been underestimated. No day 14 peak-response samples were available, so repertoires were characterized only after the peak T cell response. The vaccine-associated CD4 TCRs covered the entire spike protein, and the dominant responses fell in regions 160-218 and 743-854. A significant rise in spike-specific TCR breadth and depth was observed after two AZD1222 doses relative to day 0 and relative to MenACWY recipients.

V gives up 3 bases and J gives up 1 base, and the segment between their germline ends measures 12 bases. Spanning cysteine to phenylalanine, the CDR3 consists of 15 amino acids. The entry retains the CDR3 DNA only, 45 bases that are in frame from base 1. The germline V gene specifies MNHEY as CDR1 and SVGAGI as CDR2. This clone appeared a few times. Its antigen is still unknown. No base-level quality is on record; no much larger clone is a single base apart. What the time point label conveys for this sample: baseline before first vaccination. Vaccinee samples came from UK trials COV001 and COV002, including a single-blind randomized controlled phase 2/3 trial of AZD1222 (ChAdOx1 nCoV-19) in healthy adults. For TCRbeta chain sequencing, PBMC samples were collected from trial participants at day 0 and at day 28 after the second dose. The CDR3 regions of human TCRbeta chains were analyzed by immunosequencing. The paper's data handling went like this. TCRs in the repertoires were compared against a reference library of SARS-CoV-2-specific TCRs that had been generated with the MIRA antigen-specificity platform. Breadth was defined as the fraction of unique TCRs that were SARS-CoV-2-associated. Depth was defined as the fraction of total T cells that were SARS-CoV-2-associated. Each spike-specific TCR was assigned to its reactive spike region and to a CD4 or CD8 class using the MIRA data. Log10-transformed breadth and depth values were compared by one-way ANOVA with Sidak's multiple comparisons tests. TCRdb retrieved this table from immuneACCESS and kept in-frame rearrangements only. Not all clones are present; in checked studies, unresolved V genes account for under half, and no reason is known for the remainder. V and J calls plus clone size are reproduced from that table; the DNA served to infer D and trimming. The sample includes 65,000 to 85,000 clones, with around 84% observed a single time. 21% of the sample rests with the top ten.

This specimen was peripheral blood, taken on day 0 of AZD1222 vaccination. The clonotype comes from an adult in good health. The rearranged segments are TRBV6-5 and TRBJ1-1, with the D segment identity uncertain. The CDR3 corresponds to CASSYRGKGNTEAFF. The DNA sequence is as follows: TGTGCCAGCAGTTATAGAGGGAAGGGGAACACTGAAGCTTTCTTT.